This T cell receptor (beta chain) was identified during a study of regulatory T cells in long-lasting Graves disease (dated by TCRdb to about 2021). Background for the entire study: Newly diagnosed Graves' disease patients had taken antithyroid drugs for less than 3 months. This study used TCR sequencing and RNA sequencing of peripheral blood to compare persistent Graves' disease patients against newly diagnosed Graves' disease patients. TCR sequencing covered some 13 persistent and around 20 newly diagnosed Graves' disease patients, some 35 samples in total. The study was registered as a clinical trial and conducted in China.

Including the terminal cysteine and phenylalanine, the CDR3 comprises 13 residues. Of all the DNA, just the CDR3 is kept, 39 bases in frame from base 1. Trimming accounts for 3 bases at V and 12 bases at J, while the number of junction bases matched to no gene is 7. The germline V gene encodes CDR1 LGHNA and CDR2 YSLEER. This clonotype was seen only a few times. Its antigen remains undetermined. There are no base qualities to consult, and no much larger clone falls within one base. Points the paper makes about the study in general: Persistent patients shared more public clonotypes among themselves (2,741) than newly diagnosed patients did (approximately 900). Only the TCR beta chain was sequenced and analyzed. Only peripheral blood was studied, because thyroid tissue, the primary lesion, was inaccessible. TRBV28, TRBJ1-2 and TRBJ2-5 were preferentially used in persistent disease, while TRBV20-1 and TRBJ2-1 were favored in newly diagnosed disease. The authors noted that the small sample size was a limitation that may lower accuracy. Lower TCR Shannon entropy and fewer highly expanded clones were observed in persistent Graves' disease patients than in newly diagnosed patients, which suggested clonal expansion.

The library was produced with multiplex PCR. The data were produced on an Illumina HiSeq 4000. TCR beta libraries were built with iRepertoire HTBI primers and Arm-PCR amplification of CDR3 regions. Before sequencing, the PCR products went through gel purification. On the study's bioinformatics: A total of some 65 TRBV and under 15 TRBJ segments were identified across samples and were used for gene usage analysis of CDR3 amino acid clonotypes. COPE and FqMerger were used to merge the filtered high-quality paired reads into contigs. BLAST was used to align contigs to IMGT TRBV, TRBD and TRBJ reference genes, and CDR3 was defined according to IMGT. Clonotypes above 0.1% frequency were classified as highly expanded clones. Shannon entropy was used to measure repertoire diversity, and the Gini coefficient was used to measure V-J evenness. Public clonotypes were defined as clonotypes shared by more than one individual. The public reads were reanalyzed by TCRdb: fastp trimming at Q25, MiXCR alignment, in-frame beta chains only. Entries are consolidated by CDR3 protein sequence, retaining the most common genes and DNA. TCRdb, not the authors, supplied the V and J calls. The table for this sample lists over 350,000 distinct CDR3 sequences; approximately 15% of them were counted only once. Of the sample, over 7.5% falls within the top ten clones.

Explained via the paper, the time point label denotes: newly diagnosed GD, antithyroid drugs for less than 3 months. For both TCR sequencing and RNA sequencing, RNA was extracted from PBMCs using TRIzol. The diagnosis of Graves' disease was made according to American Thyroid Association guidelines. The patients came from an endocrinology department in Xi'an, China. From each patient, approximately 9.9 milliliters of peripheral blood was collected into an EDTA anticoagulant tube. PBMCs were isolated by Ficoll Paque Plus density gradient separation without further T cell sorting. An Agilent 2100 Bioanalyzer and agarose gel were used to check RNA quality, and a NanoDrop 2000 was used to measure RNA concentration. These data were likewise used in another study, on T cells in Graves' hyperthyroidism and ophthalmopathy. From that second study: Graves' hyperthyroidism was defined as stable when no progression to ophthalmopathy occurred over 18 months of follow-up. The hyperthyroidism patients were between 18 and 65 years old and newly diagnosed, with a disease duration of less than 2 months. Patients with uncontrolled infections, other autoimmune diseases, pregnancy or lactation were excluded. Diagnoses were based on clinical symptoms, serum thyroxine and TRAb, thyroid ultrasound and orbital computed tomography. For the first round of RT-PCR on the TCR CDR3, the HTBI primer set was used together with the Qiagen OneStep RT-PCR kit. Most expanded thyroid clonotypes (frequency above 0.001) were also found in blood, which suggests that blood repertoires may mirror thyroid immune responses. A model built on a 13 V-J signature distinguished ophthalmopathy from stable hyperthyroidism, reaching 87.88% sensitivity and about 81% specificity in cross-validation and 80%/75% in testing. In validation, the model predicted progression to ophthalmopathy with roughly 70% sensitivity and 72% to 85% specificity, a median of about six months before onset. To identify distinguishing TCR V-J signatures, a discovery cohort of 90 to 100 patients was used, comprising fewer than 45 with Graves' ophthalmopathy and some 57 with stable Graves' hyperthyroidism. Prospective prediction of ophthalmopathy was tested in an independent validation cohort of 18 to 20 hyperthyroidism patients and some 17 patients who later progressed to ophthalmopathy. The roughly 90 discovery patients were divided at random into training and test sets in a 7:3 ratio. In addition, the study compared T-cell repertoires in thyroid tissue and in blood from about 6 Graves' hyperthyroidism patients. Following sampling, methimazole starting at 30 mg daily was given to hyperthyroidism patients, and high-dose intravenous methylprednisolone was given to ophthalmopathy patients. A second multiplex PCR round built the libraries, followed by size selection and purification. Sequencing of the libraries was done on an Illumina HiSeq2000 using paired-end 100 bp reads. SOAPnuke was used to process the raw data, throwing out any read that contained adapters or uncalled bases, had a mean Phred below 15, or lacked an exact constant-primer or identifier match. High-quality paired reads were merged using COPE v1.2.5, and each unique nucleotide sequence was defined as a clonotype. MiTCR v1.1 was used to align the clonotypes against IMGT TRBV, TRBD and TRBJ reference segments. The analysis was restricted to V-J combinations with a frequency above 0.0001, which together covered approximately 99% of the repertoires. The TCS score was defined as the ratio of F50 (clonal expansion) to E x V (chaos), calculated using BLOSUM62-based TCRdist between CDR3 peptides within each V-J. Welch's t-statistics and random forest reduced several hundred V-J features to under 15, which were used in a naive Bayes classifier (R e1071). No statistical method was used to fix the sample size in advance, and group allocation was not hidden from the investigators. TCR Vbeta CDR3 sequencing of roughly 140 peripheral blood samples (around 45 ophthalmopathy, 75 or so hyperthyroidism and around 17 progressor patients) is reported in the paper.

The TCR originated in a woman aged 40 to 50 with Graves disease. Donor details come from another sample of the same person, matched by shared clones. The chain links TRBV4-3 with TRBJ2-1; 8 bases in the junction line up with TRBD1. The sequencing here drew on peripheral blood mononuclear cells (PBMCs), taken at new diagnosis, from a patient treated with antithyroid drugs. Read as DNA, the sequence is TGCGCCAGCAGCCATGTCAGGGGGCATGGGCAGTTCTTC. Its translation reads: CASSHVRGHGQFF.